This TCR beta chain was recovered during a study of OX40 agonist ivuxolimab in advanced cancers. Background on the study: The patients received agonistic anti-OX40 (CD134) antibody ivuxolimab. Three partial responders included one hepatocellular carcinoma patient and two cutaneous melanoma patients. General observations from the study: Expanded clones belonging to CD8+ T cells outnumbered, on average, those of CD4+.

The CDR3 extends over 15 amino acids. Trimming stripped 5 bases from V and 8 bases from J, with 18 bases between. The germline gives CDR1 MNHEY, CDR2 SVGAGI. TCRdb's table, derived via immunoSEQ multiplex PCR, lists solely in-frame clones and lacks some. The data show about 89,000 clones, around 94% seen once. As concerns this clone: Its cognate antigen is unknown.

This specimen consisted of CD4+ or CD8+ T cells sorted from blood, obtained in a trial of the OX40 agonist ivuxolimab. The clonotype originates from an adult with an advanced solid tumor such as melanoma, head and neck, liver or kidney cancer. The V gene is TRBV6-5, the J gene TRBJ1-4; D may be TRBD1 (5 bases). This CDR3 reads CASSAQVLLGEKLFF. CDR3 nucleotide sequence: TGTGCCAGCAGTGCACAGGTCCTTTTAGGGGAAAAACTGTTTTTT.